This is a list of T cell receptor beta chains from one sample in a study of T cells in Graves' hyperthyroidism and ophthalmopathy. TCRdb recomputed calls from the multiplex PCR reads with MiXCR, one row per CDR3 protein. This sample has hundreds of thousands of distinct CDR3 sequences, with around 13% found just once. Material for sequencing was blood. The receptor source for this set is a woman between 35 and 50 years old with Graves' hyperthyroidism. CDR3s include the opening cysteine and the closing phenylalanine or tryptophan. Fields, in order: J gene, V gene, clone size, D gene, CDR3 DNA, CDR3 protein. A D gene is named only where the DNA matches it firmly. Rows give clone size only sometimes, using once, few, many, or a class for an expanded clone.

J gene: TRBJ2-7
V gene: TRBV18
clone size: many
D gene: TRBD2
CDR3 DNA: TGTGCCAGCTCGCTCGGACTAGCGGGAGTGTTCGAGCAGTACTTC
CDR3 protein: CASSLGLAGVFEQYF

J gene: TRBJ2-7
V gene: TRBV12-3/TRBV12-4
clone size: many
D gene: NA
CDR3 DNA: TGTGCCAGCAGCCCTGGACAGGAGGGGACCTACGAGCAGTACTTC
CDR3 protein: CASSPGQEGTYEQYF

J gene: TRBJ2-5
V gene: TRBV6-1
clone size: NA
D gene: NA
CDR3 DNA: TGTGCCACTGGGGGGCGTAGAGAGACCCAGTACTTC
CDR3 protein: CATGGRRETQYF

J gene: TRBJ2-1
V gene: TRBV11-2
clone size: many
D gene: NA
CDR3 DNA: TGTGCCAGCAGCTGGCGGGATAAACAGTTCTTC
CDR3 protein: CASSWRDKQFF

J gene: TRBJ2-2
V gene: TRBV27
clone size: many
D gene: TRBD1
CDR3 DNA: TGTGCCAGCAGTTTAAAGGGGGCGGCCGGGGAGCTGTTTTTT
CDR3 protein: CASSLKGAAGELFF

J gene: TRBJ2-7
V gene: TRBV12-3/TRBV12-4
clone size: few
D gene: NA
CDR3 DNA: TGTGCCAGCAGTGGGGACCAGGCCGACTGGTCCTACGAGCAGTACTTC
CDR3 protein: CASSGDQADWSYEQYF

J gene: TRBJ2-7
V gene: TRBV6-1
clone size: NA
D gene: TRBD2
CDR3 DNA: TGTGCCAGCAACCGCGGGACTAGCGGAGAGGTCTACGAGCAGTACTTC
CDR3 protein: CASNRGTSGEVYEQYF

J gene: TRBJ1-5
V gene: TRBV2
clone size: many
D gene: NA
CDR3 DNA: TGTGCCAGCAGTGAAAGGCGTTCCAATCAGCCCCAGCATTTT
CDR3 protein: CASSERRSNQPQHF

J gene: TRBJ2-3
V gene: TRBV28
clone size: NA
D gene: NA
CDR3 DNA: TGTGCCAGCAGTTTTAGGGGCTGGCAGCATACGCAGTATTTT
CDR3 protein: CASSFRGWQHTQYF

J gene: TRBJ2-2
V gene: TRBV20-1
clone size: once
D gene: NA
CDR3 DNA: TGCAGTGCTAGTCGGGAGAGACGCACCGGGGAGCTGTTTTTT
CDR3 protein: CSASRERRTGELFF

J gene: TRBJ2-1
V gene: TRBV20-1
clone size: few
D gene: NA
CDR3 DNA: TGCAGTGCCAGAGCTCCGGAACTCACGGTCAACAATGAGCAGTTCTTC
CDR3 protein: CSARAPELTVNNEQFF

J gene: TRBJ2-5
V gene: TRBV7-9
clone size: many
D gene: NA
CDR3 DNA: TGTGCCAGCAGCTCTCGCGGGGTGGTCCGGCCCAGAGGGCGAGAGACCCAGTACTTC
CDR3 protein: CASSSRGVVRPRGRETQYF

J gene: TRBJ2-5
V gene: TRBV2
clone size: few
D gene: TRBD1
CDR3 DNA: TGTGCCAGCAGTGCACAGGGGGAAGAGACCCAGTACTTC
CDR3 protein: CASSAQGEETQYF

J gene: TRBJ2-5
V gene: TRBV4-1
clone size: many
D gene: NA
CDR3 DNA: TGCGCCAGCAGCCAAGAATTCTACACCCAAGAGACCCAGTACTTC
CDR3 protein: CASSQEFYTQETQYF

J gene: TRBJ2-1
V gene: TRBV11-2
clone size: many
D gene: TRBD2
CDR3 DNA: TGTGCCAGCAGCCGGCGGATAGCGGGAGTCAATGAGCAGTTCTTC
CDR3 protein: CASSRRIAGVNEQFF

J gene: TRBJ2-1
V gene: TRBV28
clone size: many
D gene: TRBD1
CDR3 DNA: TGTGCCAGCATAAACCGGGACAGAGCCTACAATGAGCAGTTCTTC
CDR3 protein: CASINRDRAYNEQFF

J gene: TRBJ2-3
V gene: TRBV10-3
clone size: NA
D gene: TRBD1
CDR3 DNA: TGTGCCACCAGGACAGGATACACAGATACGCAGTATTTT
CDR3 protein: CATRTGYTDTQYF

J gene: TRBJ2-7
V gene: TRBV7-9
clone size: many
D gene: NA
CDR3 DNA: TGTGCCAGCAGCTTAACGGGGGCCGGTTACGAGCAGTACTTC
CDR3 protein: CASSLTGAGYEQYF

J gene: TRBJ2-1
V gene: TRBV2
clone size: many
D gene: TRBD2
CDR3 DNA: TGTGCCAGCAAGCGGGAGAGCTCCTACAATGAGCAGTTCTTC
CDR3 protein: CASKRESSYNEQFF

J gene: TRBJ1-6
V gene: TRBV28
clone size: few
D gene: NA
CDR3 DNA: TGTGCCAGCAATTTACCGCGTGGGGACTATAATTCACCCCTCCACTTT
CDR3 protein: CASNLPRGDYNSPLHF

J gene: TRBJ1-5
V gene: TRBV12-5
clone size: NA
D gene: TRBD1
CDR3 DNA: TGTGCTAGTGGTTTGCTCTCAGGGGGCGGCAATCAGCCCCAGCATTTT
CDR3 protein: CASGLLSGGGNQPQHF

J gene: TRBJ2-1
V gene: TRBV20-1
clone size: few
D gene: TRBD2
CDR3 DNA: TGCAGTGCTCGAGTACTAGCGGGACCCTTCCGTGAGCAGTTCTTC
CDR3 protein: CSARVLAGPFREQFF

J gene: TRBJ2-2
V gene: TRBV30
clone size: many
D gene: TRBD1
CDR3 DNA: TGTGCCTACCGGACAGGGGGCGCGGCCGGGGAGCTGTTTTTT
CDR3 protein: CAYRTGGAAGELFF

J gene: TRBJ2-7
V gene: TRBV29-1
clone size: many
D gene: NA
CDR3 DNA: TGCAGCGTTGAAACGGAGCGGGTGCCCTACGAGCAGTACTTC
CDR3 protein: CSVETERVPYEQYF

J gene: TRBJ2-7
V gene: TRBV4-1
clone size: few
D gene: TRBD1
CDR3 DNA: TGCGCCAGCAGCCAAGCCTACGCAGGGGGCGGAGGCGAGCAGTACTTC
CDR3 protein: CASSQAYAGGGGEQYF

J gene: TRBJ1-5
V gene: TRBV10-3
clone size: few
D gene: NA
CDR3 DNA: TGTGCCATCAGCCAGGCTAGCAATCAGCCCCAGCATTTT
CDR3 protein: CAISQASNQPQHF

J gene: TRBJ2-1
V gene: TRBV11-1
clone size: many
D gene: TRBD1
CDR3 DNA: TGTGCCAGCAGCCCCGGGACAGGGGGCATGAATGAGCAGTTCTTC
CDR3 protein: CASSPGTGGMNEQFF

J gene: TRBJ2-5
V gene: TRBV5-1
clone size: few
D gene: NA
CDR3 DNA: TGCGCCAGCAGCTTGACCAACAGGCTCCAAGAGACCCAGTACTTC
CDR3 protein: CASSLTNRLQETQYF

J gene: TRBJ2-3
V gene: TRBV15
clone size: many
D gene: NA
CDR3 DNA: TGTGCCACCAGCAGGGGGACGGACTACGGCACAGATACGCAGTATTTT
CDR3 protein: CATSRGTDYGTDTQYF

J gene: TRBJ1-4
V gene: TRBV6-1
clone size: few
D gene: TRBD1
CDR3 DNA: TGTGCCAGCAGGGACCCCGGGACAGGCAAAGAAAAACTGTTTTTT
CDR3 protein: CASRDPGTGKEKLFF

J gene: TRBJ2-3
V gene: TRBV7-2
clone size: NA
D gene: TRBD2
CDR3 DNA: TGTGCCAGCAGCTTGGGGGGGTACACAGATACGCAGTATTTT
CDR3 protein: CASSLGGYTDTQYF

J gene: TRBJ2-5
V gene: TRBV18
clone size: many
D gene: NA
CDR3 DNA: TGTGCCAGCTCACCACCGTTTGGCCAAGAGACCCAGTACTTC
CDR3 protein: CASSPPFGQETQYF

J gene: TRBJ2-7
V gene: TRBV2
clone size: many
D gene: TRBD1
CDR3 DNA: TGTGCCAGCACCATATTGGGACAGACCTACGAGCAGTACTTC
CDR3 protein: CASTILGQTYEQYF

J gene: TRBJ2-2
V gene: TRBV29-1
clone size: many
D gene: NA
CDR3 DNA: TGCAGCGCATCGCCGGGCCATGGGAACACCGGGGAGCTGTTTTTT
CDR3 protein: CSASPGHGNTGELFF

J gene: TRBJ1-6
V gene: TRBV7-3
clone size: NA
D gene: NA
CDR3 DNA: TGTGCCAGCAGCTTAGGCGGAGCTTCACCCCTCCACTTT
CDR3 protein: CASSLGGASPLHF

J gene: TRBJ2-7
V gene: TRBV7-2
clone size: few
D gene: NA
CDR3 DNA: TGTGCCAGCAGCTTAGTGGAATACGAGCAGTACTTC
CDR3 protein: CASSLVEYEQYF

J gene: TRBJ2-7
V gene: TRBV20-1
clone size: few
D gene: TRBD2
CDR3 DNA: TGCAGTGCTAGAGATCTAGGACTAGCGGGAGGAGGGCTAATCGAGCAGTACTTC
CDR3 protein: CSARDLGLAGGGLIEQYF

J gene: TRBJ1-1
V gene: TRBV10-2
clone size: NA
D gene: TRBD1
CDR3 DNA: TGCGCCAGCAGTGAACCGGGACAGGGGCGAACTGAAGCTTTCTTT
CDR3 protein: CASSEPGQGRTEAFF

J gene: TRBJ2-3
V gene: TRBV5-1
clone size: many
D gene: NA
CDR3 DNA: TGCGCCAGCAGCCCGGATAGCCCTAGCACAGATACGCAGTATTTT
CDR3 protein: CASSPDSPSTDTQYF

J gene: TRBJ2-7
V gene: TRBV7-9
clone size: many
D gene: NA
CDR3 DNA: TGTGCCAGCAGCCCGATCCAGGGCATCGAGCAGTACTTC
CDR3 protein: CASSPIQGIEQYF

J gene: TRBJ2-7
V gene: TRBV5-1
clone size: many
D gene: NA
CDR3 DNA: TGCGCCAGCAGCTTGGGGGCCCCTACCTACGAGCAGTACTTC
CDR3 protein: CASSLGAPTYEQYF

J gene: TRBJ1-2
V gene: TRBV4-2
clone size: few
D gene: NA
CDR3 DNA: TGTGCCAGCAGCCAAGATCGGCAGACCTTCTATGGCTACACCTTC
CDR3 protein: CASSQDRQTFYGYTF